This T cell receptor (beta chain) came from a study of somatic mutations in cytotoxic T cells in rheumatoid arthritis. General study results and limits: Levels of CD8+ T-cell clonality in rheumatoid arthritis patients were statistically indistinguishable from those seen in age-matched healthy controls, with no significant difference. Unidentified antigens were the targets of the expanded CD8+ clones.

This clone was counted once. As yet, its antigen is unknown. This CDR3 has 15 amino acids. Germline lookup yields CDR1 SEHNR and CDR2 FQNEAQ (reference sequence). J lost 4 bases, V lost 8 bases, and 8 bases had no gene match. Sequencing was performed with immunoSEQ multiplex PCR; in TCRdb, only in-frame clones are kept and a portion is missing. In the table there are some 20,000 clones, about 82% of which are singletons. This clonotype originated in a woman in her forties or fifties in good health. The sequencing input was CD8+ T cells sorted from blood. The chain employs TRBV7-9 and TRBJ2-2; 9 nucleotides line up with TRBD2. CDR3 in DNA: TGTGCCAGCCTTTCAGGCGGGGGGGCCACCGGGGAGCTGTTTTTT. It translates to CASLSGGGATGELFF.